These T cell receptor beta chains were read from a single sample in a study of cytomegalovirus exposure and HLA in healthy donors. Only in-frame clones appear in the TCRdb table, and some are missing; sequencing was by immunoSEQ multiplex PCR. The sample includes approximately 260,000 clones, 84% of them seen just once. Sequenced sample: PBMCs. These receptors originate from a woman in her 40s in good health and CMV-seropositive. The CDR3 runs from the conserved cysteine through the conserved F or W. The D gene is left open where the match is weak. The size entry is marked missing in some rows and otherwise reads once, few, many or a size class.

cdr3_nt	cdr3_aa	d_call	v_call	j_call	clone_size
TGTGCCAGCAGCCCCGACAGGGATTCCTACGAGCAGTACTTC	CASSPDRDSYEQYF	TRBD1	TRBV5-4	TRBJ2-7	NA
TGTGCCAGTAGTATAACCGCGAGCTCTGGAAACACCATATATTTT	CASSITASSGNTIYF	NA	TRBV19	TRBJ1-3	once
TGCAGCGTTGGTGGGACTAGCGGGATCGATACGCAGTATTTT	CSVGGTSGIDTQYF	TRBD2	TRBV29-1	TRBJ2-3	NA
TGCGCCAGCAGCTTGGGTGGGGGGAAGGTTGGGGCCAACGTCCTGACTTTC	CASSLGGGKVGANVLTF	NA	TRBV5-1	TRBJ2-6	NA
TGTGCCAGCAGCTTATCCGGGGTAAACACCGGGGAGCTGTTTTTT	CASSLSGVNTGELFF	NA	TRBV7-9	TRBJ2-2	NA
TGTGCCAGCAGTGACCCCCTCAGGGGGAAGAATGAAAAACTGTTTTTT	CASSDPLRGKNEKLFF	TRBD1	TRBV25-1	TRBJ1-4	NA
TGTGCCAGCAGCTTGGGATCAGCGGGAGACAAAAACATTCAGTACTTC	CASSLGSAGDKNIQYF	TRBD2	TRBV5-4	TRBJ2-4	NA
TGTGCCAGCAGCTTACGACCTGACGGGGGATGGGTCGCTGAAGCTTTCTTT	CASSLRPDGGWVAEAFF	NA	TRBV11-2	TRBJ1-1	NA
TGTGCCAGTCAGAATAGCGGGGGAGAGACCCAGTACTTC	CASQNSGGETQYF	TRBD2	TRBV19	TRBJ2-5	NA
TGTGCCAGCAGCCAAGATCTGGGGGTTAGCGGGAGGCCTAGCACAGATACGCAGTATTTT	CASSQDLGVSGRPSTDTQYF	TRBD2	TRBV14	TRBJ2-3	NA
TGTGCCATCAGCCCCGGACTAGCGAAATCCTACGAGCAGTACTTC	CAISPGLAKSYEQYF	TRBD2	TRBV10-3	TRBJ2-7	once
TGTGCCAGTAGTATAGAAGGGTCAGGGACAGGGGCCGTCAATCAGCCCCAGCATTTT	CASSIEGSGTGAVNQPQHF	TRBD1	TRBV19	TRBJ1-5	NA
TGTGCCAGCTCACCACAGGAGGGTGGCGGTCAGCCCCAGCATTTT	CASSPQEGGGQPQHF	NA	TRBV18	TRBJ1-5	NA
TGTGCCAGCAGCTTAGGAACCCGCCCCGGGACAGGGGGAAATTCACCCCTCCACTTT	CASSLGTRPGTGGNSPLHF	TRBD1	TRBV13	TRBJ1-6	NA
TGTGCCAGTAGCGATACGGGACTGGGAGCGGATACGCAGTATTTT	CASSDTGLGADTQYF	NA	TRBV19	TRBJ2-3	NA
TGTGCCAGCAGATCTTCAGGGGGGGATACGCAGTATTTT	CASRSSGGDTQYF	NA	TRBV7-9	TRBJ2-3	NA
TGTGCCAGCACTCGAACAGGGGCCTATAATTCACCCCTCCACTTT	CASTRTGAYNSPLHF	TRBD1	TRBV28	TRBJ1-6	NA
TGTGCCAGCAGTCTCCAACTAGCGGGAGCGGTCGTAGATACGCAGTATTTT	CASSLQLAGAVVDTQYF	TRBD2	TRBV28	TRBJ2-3	NA
TGTGCCAGCAACACATTATCTGGGGCCAACGTCCTGACTTTC	CASNTLSGANVLTF	NA	TRBV27	TRBJ2-6	NA
TGTGCCAGTAGTGTCGGCGGGAGGGCCCTGGGCACCGGGGAGCTGTTTTTT	CASSVGGRALGTGELFF	TRBD2	TRBV19	TRBJ2-2	NA
TGTGCCAGCAGTTACAAACTAGCGACTGAGCAGTTCTTC	CASSYKLATEQFF	TRBD2	TRBV6-5	TRBJ2-1	NA
TGTGCCAGCAGATCAGGACTAGCGGTCTACAATGAGCAGTTCTTC	CASRSGLAVYNEQFF	TRBD2	TRBV5-6	TRBJ2-1	NA
TGTGCCAGCAGCCTCGACGGACTAGCGGGAGATATAGAGACCCAGTACTTC	CASSLDGLAGDIETQYF	TRBD2	TRBV5-4	TRBJ2-5	NA
TGTGCCAGCAGGATCACAGGGGGCTCTGGCTACACCTTC	CASRITGGSGYTF	TRBD1	TRBV14	TRBJ1-2	NA
TGTGCCAGCAGCCCTCATGGGGCGGGGACGCCTTTCTTT	CASSPHGAGTPFF	NA	TRBV28	TRBJ1-1	once
TGTGCCAGCAGTGAAAATATCTTATACGAGCAGTACTTC	CASSENILYEQYF	NA	TRBV2	TRBJ2-7	NA
TGTGCCAGCAGCTGGGACAGGGAGGGGACTGAAGCTTTCTTT	CASSWDREGTEAFF	TRBD1	TRBV9	TRBJ1-1	NA
TGTGCCAGCACTTCCCTTCCAGGGGCCTACAATGAGCAGTTCTTC	CASTSLPGAYNEQFF	NA	TRBV28	TRBJ2-1	once
TGTGCCAGCTCACCAATAACTAGCGGGACCGACTACAATGAGCAGTTCTTC	CASSPITSGTDYNEQFF	TRBD2	TRBV18	TRBJ2-1	NA
TGTGCCAGCAGCCCGACAGGGGTTGGAAACACCATATATTTT	CASSPTGVGNTIYF	TRBD1	TRBV7-2	TRBJ1-3	NA
TGTGCCAGCAGTCGCCAGGTTACTGGGTACGTTAATGAGCAGTTCTTC	CASSRQVTGYVNEQFF	NA	TRBV6-6	TRBJ2-1	NA
TGCAGCGTTGAAACGGGGGGCGCAAAACCGCGAGAGACCCAGTACTTC	CSVETGGAKPRETQYF	NA	TRBV29-1	TRBJ2-5	few
TGTGCCAGCAGCGTAGGATTAGGCAATCAGCCCCAGCATTTT	CASSVGLGNQPQHF	NA	TRBV9	TRBJ1-5	NA
TGTGCCAGCAGCGCGACTAGCGCCACAGATACGCAGTATTTT	CASSATSATDTQYF	TRBD2	TRBV11-3	TRBJ2-3	NA
TGTGCCAGCAGTCCACAGGGAGTGAATCAGCCCCAGCATTTT	CASSPQGVNQPQHF	NA	TRBV6-1	TRBJ1-5	NA
TGCGCCAGCAGCGGGGACATCCCTGGGGATGAGCAGTTCTTC	CASSGDIPGDEQFF	NA	TRBV5-1	TRBJ2-1	few
TGTGCCAGTAGTGCAATCCCCAGCGGATCCTACGAGCAGTACTTC	CASSAIPSGSYEQYF	NA	TRBV19	TRBJ2-7	NA
TGTGCCAGTAGTATATCACAGGGGTGGAATTCACCCCTCCACTTT	CASSISQGWNSPLHF	TRBD1	TRBV19	TRBJ1-6	once
TGTGCCAGCAGCCCACCAGGGAACTCCTACGAGCAGTACTTC	CASSPPGNSYEQYF	NA	TRBV6-5	TRBJ2-7	NA
TGTGCCTGGAGTGGGTTGGGTTGGGGAGACGAGCAGTACTTC	CAWSGLGWGDEQYF	NA	TRBV30	TRBJ2-7	NA
TGTGCCAGCAGCCCCCGGGAGGAGACCCAGTACTTC	CASSPREETQYF	NA	TRBV7-6	TRBJ2-5	NA
TGTGCCAGCAGCTCCGGGACAGGGCGCCAGCCCCAGCATTTT	CASSSGTGRQPQHF	TRBD1	TRBV6-5	TRBJ1-5	NA
TGTGCCAGCAGCTTAGGTATCCAACAGGGATGGACTGAAGCTTTCTTT	CASSLGIQQGWTEAFF	NA	TRBV7-8	TRBJ1-1	NA
TGTGCCAGTAGTATAGCTTTAACAGGGATCCATGGCTACACCTTC	CASSIALTGIHGYTF	NA	TRBV19	TRBJ1-2	NA
TGTGCCAGCAGTTACGCGCAGGGAACAAACTACGAGCAGTACTTC	CASSYAQGTNYEQYF	NA	TRBV6-5	TRBJ2-7	NA
TGTGCCAGCAGTCCCGGGAGCCCCGGGGAGCTGTTTTTT	CASSPGSPGELFF	NA	TRBV2	TRBJ2-2	NA
TGTGCCAGCTCACGCCAGGGTGGCGGTGACGACGAAAAACTGTTTTTT	CASSRQGGGDDEKLFF	NA	TRBV18	TRBJ1-4	NA